The clone carrying this T cell receptor beta chain has more than one count but fewer than ten. The antigen remains unidentified. These data originate in a study of human T cells and chemical hapten exposure. Study as a whole: Sensitization applied 2% DPC to about 2 cm by about 2 cm of upper inner arm skin.

Time point here: patch test 1, 2 weeks after DPC sensitization. Specified treatment: therapeutic diphenylcyclopropenone sensitization with weekly scalp DPC. General observations from the study: Expanded TCRs made up significantly more big CDR3 similarity clusters than controls did.

Germline lookup yields CDR1 SGHTA and CDR2 FQGTGA. Trimming left V 3 bases short and J 2 bases short, with 7 bases between. The CDR3 spans 13 residues. Authors' methods: Samples contained a median of 95,638 TCRs, with a range of about 20,000 to 750,000. TCRdb re-called the RACE reads with MiXCR, one entry per CDR3 protein. The V and J calls shown here were made by TCRdb, not taken from the authors' results. Here the sample spans about 360,000 distinct CDR3 sequences, 4.8% being singletons. The sequenced sample was whole blood, obtained in connection with sensitization to the hapten diphenylcyclopropenone (DPC). The source is a woman aged 50 to 60 with alopecia areata. Some clones in this sample may be carry-over from other donors' samples. This chain joins TRBV7-3 and TRBJ2-5; D remains unclear. The CDR3 loop is CASSFLKQETQYF. In DNA, the CDR3 is TGTGCCAGCAGCTTCCTCAAGCAAGAGACCCAGTACTTC.